This is a list of T cell receptor beta chains from one sample in a study of blood T cell repertoires in COVID-19. Repertoires were generated with immunoSEQ multiplex PCR, while TCRdb's copy carries only in-frame clones and drops some. In the table there are 180,000 or so clones, roughly 82% of which are singletons. The sequenced sample consisted of PBMCs or T cells enriched from blood (not recorded which). All receptors derive from a man aged 45-60 years who had recovered from COVID-19. CDR3s include the opening cysteine and the closing phenylalanine or tryptophan. A D gene is named only where the DNA matches it firmly. Some rows mark clone size as missing; the rest say once, few, many or name a class of expanded clone.

TRBJ1-1 NA TRBV7-9 NA CASSLKTGYTEAFF TGTGCCAGCAGCTTAAAGACAGGATACACTGAAGCTTTCTTT
TRBJ2-6 NA TRBV30 NA CAWSAGSGANVLTF TGTGCCTGGAGTGCAGGGTCTGGGGCCAACGTCCTGACTTTC
TRBJ2-3 TRBD1 TRBV10-3 NA CAISLQGKGDTQYF TGTGCCATCAGCCTACAGGGGAAAGGAGATACGCAGTATTTT
TRBJ1-3 TRBD1 TRBV9 NA CASSVRGTGGFGNTIYF TGTGCCAGCAGCGTGCGCGGGACAGGGGGCTTTGGAAACACCATATATTTT
TRBJ2-1 NA TRBV5-4 NA CASSLETGEYNEQFF TGTGCCAGCAGCCTGGAGACAGGAGAATACAATGAGCAGTTCTTC
TRBJ1-5 NA TRBV19 NA CASSMRDTNQPQHF TGTGCCAGTAGTATGAGGGACACGAATCAGCCCCAGCATTTT
TRBJ2-5 NA TRBV30 NA CASEGRGTQYF TGTGCCTCGGAGGGTCGGGGAACCCAGTACTTC
TRBJ2-5 NA TRBV2 NA CASSQQETQYF TGTGCCAGCAGTCAACAAGAGACCCAGTACTTC
TRBJ2-1 TRBD2 TRBV27 NA CASSFSPPGAGSSYNEQFF TGTGCCAGCAGTTTTTCGCCCCCTGGAGCGGGGAGCTCCTACAATGAGCAGTTCTTC
TRBJ2-1 NA TRBV7-3 NA CASSPPGGSGNEQFF TGTGCCAGCAGCCCCCCTGGGGGGTCGGGCAATGAGCAGTTCTTC
TRBJ2-7 TRBD1 TRBV19 NA CASSVTGFREQYF TGTGCCAGTAGTGTGACAGGGTTTCGCGAGCAGTACTTC
TRBJ2-7 TRBD2 TRBV7-2 once CASSLVFSGGSQQYF TGTGCCAGCAGCTTAGTTTTTAGCGGGGGGTCTCAGCAGTACTTC
TRBJ2-1 TRBD2 TRBV7-2 NA CASSLGLAGDNEQFF TGTGCCAGCAGCCTCGGACTAGCGGGGGACAATGAGCAGTTCTTC
TRBJ2-3 NA TRBV3-1/TRBV3-2 few CASSKGGAATDTQYF TGTGCCAGCAGTAAAGGGGGGGCAGCCACAGATACGCAGTATTTT
TRBJ1-1 TRBD1 TRBV5-5 NA CASSLVGGTGLTEAFF TGTGCCAGCAGCTTGGTTGGTGGGACAGGGCTCACTGAAGCTTTCTTT
TRBJ2-1 TRBD2 TRBV10-3 NA CAISEVMAGGSPYNEQFF TGTGCCATCAGTGAGGTCATGGCGGGGGGATCCCCCTACAATGAGCAGTTCTTC
TRBJ2-7 NA TRBV5-1 NA CASSLAATATQQYF TGCGCCAGCAGCTTGGCTGCAACTGCTACGCAGCAGTACTTC
TRBJ2-7 NA TRBV28 few CASSLIQDEQYF TGTGCCAGCAGTCTTATCCAGGACGAGCAGTACTTC
TRBJ1-4 TRBD1 TRBV3-1/TRBV3-2 once CASSQVRKGAGEKLFF TGTGCCAGCAGCCAAGTCAGGAAGGGGGCAGGTGAAAAACTGTTTTTT
TRBJ2-7 TRBD1 TRBV5-1 once CASSLGRTGGVWIHEQYF TGCGCCAGCAGCTTGGGTCGGACAGGGGGCGTATGGATCCACGAGCAGTACTTC
TRBJ2-5 NA TRBV9 NA CASTKTGGQGTQYF TGTGCCAGCACTAAAACTGGGGGCCAAGGGACCCAGTACTTC
TRBJ1-5 NA TRBV6-5 NA CASSYADKPQHF TGTGCCAGCAGTTACGCAGACAAACCCCAGCATTTT
TRBJ2-7 NA TRBV6-5 NA CASSSGDGYEQYF TGTGCCAGCAGTTCGGGGGACGGCTACGAGCAGTACTTC
TRBJ2-1 NA TRBV5-1 once CASSPGFLLDNEQFF TGCGCCAGCAGCCCCGGGTTCCTTCTCGACAATGAGCAGTTCTTC
TRBJ1-2 NA TRBV2 NA CASSPGGGYPPNGYTF TGTGCCAGCAGCCCCGGGGGGGGCTATCCCCCTAATGGCTACACCTTC
TRBJ2-3 TRBD1 TRBV4-1 NA CASSQSTGEADTQYF TGCGCCAGCAGCCAATCGACAGGGGAGGCAGATACGCAGTATTTT
TRBJ1-2 TRBD1 TRBV6-5 NA CASTLQGWDNYGYTF TGTGCCAGCACTCTACAGGGGTGGGATAACTATGGCTACACCTTC
TRBJ1-2 NA TRBV9 NA CASSRDPRTADYGYTF TGTGCCAGCAGCCGCGATCCAAGGACAGCGGATTATGGCTACACCTTC
TRBJ2-1 NA TRBV7-9 once CASSLGTVYNEQFF TGTGCCAGCAGCTTAGGAACAGTCTACAATGAGCAGTTCTTC
TRBJ2-7 TRBD2 TRBV28 NA CASSFPGRVYEQYF TGTGCCAGCAGCTTTCCTGGGAGGGTTTACGAGCAGTACTTC
TRBJ1-4 NA TRBV7-9 few CASSRAGGTNEKLFF TGTGCCAGCAGCCGAGCTGGAGGGACTAATGAAAAACTGTTTTTT
TRBJ1-1 TRBD1 TRBV6-4 NA CASRRQGRDTEAFF TGTGCCAGCAGGAGACAGGGGCGGGATACTGAAGCTTTCTTT
TRBJ1-5 TRBD1 TRBV30 NA CAWSVDNRGQQHF TGTGCCTGGAGTGTAGACAACAGGGGGCAACAGCATTTT
TRBJ2-2 NA TRBV27 few CASSLNPQGIGANTGELFF TGTGCCAGCAGTTTAAACCCACAGGGCATTGGGGCGAACACCGGGGAGCTGTTTTTT
TRBJ1-3 NA TRBV9 NA CASSDRQGNTIYF TGTGCCAGCAGCGACCGACAAGGAAACACCATATATTTT
TRBJ2-1 NA TRBV3-1/TRBV3-2 NA CASSPLTRPTNEQFF TGTGCCAGCAGCCCACTGACTCGACCGACGAATGAGCAGTTCTTC
TRBJ2-3 NA TRBV20-1 NA CSASSPDTQYF TGCAGTGCTTCCTCTCCAGATACGCAGTATTTT
TRBJ1-1 TRBD1 TRBV5-1 NA CASSLQQGANTEAFF TGCGCCAGCAGCTTGCAACAGGGGGCGAACACTGAAGCTTTCTTT
TRBJ2-7 NA TRBV30 NA CAWSDGGSSYEQYF TGTGCCTGGAGTGATGGGGGGAGCTCCTACGAGCAGTACTTC
TRBJ1-4 NA TRBV9 NA CASSSNLAGKLFF TGTGCCAGCAGCTCGAACCTAGCCGGGAAACTGTTTTTT
TRBJ2-3 NA TRBV6-5 NA CASLRGGAPDTQYF TGTGCCAGCCTTCGGGGCGGGGCCCCAGATACGCAGTATTTT
TRBJ1-2 NA TRBV12-3/TRBV12-4 NA CASTYSDSHGYTF TGTGCCAGCACCTATAGTGACTCCCATGGCTACACCTTC
TRBJ1-1 NA TRBV4-1 NA CASSQGRVLASEAFF TGCGCCAGCAGCCAAGGCAGGGTCTTGGCTTCTGAAGCTTTCTTT
TRBJ2-7 NA TRBV5-1 NA CASSLTDYEQYF TGCGCCAGCAGCTTAACAGACTACGAGCAGTACTTC
TRBJ2-5 TRBD1 TRBV4-1 NA CASRTRAGGTETQYF TGCGCCAGCAGGACGAGAGCAGGGGGCACGGAGACCCAGTACTTC